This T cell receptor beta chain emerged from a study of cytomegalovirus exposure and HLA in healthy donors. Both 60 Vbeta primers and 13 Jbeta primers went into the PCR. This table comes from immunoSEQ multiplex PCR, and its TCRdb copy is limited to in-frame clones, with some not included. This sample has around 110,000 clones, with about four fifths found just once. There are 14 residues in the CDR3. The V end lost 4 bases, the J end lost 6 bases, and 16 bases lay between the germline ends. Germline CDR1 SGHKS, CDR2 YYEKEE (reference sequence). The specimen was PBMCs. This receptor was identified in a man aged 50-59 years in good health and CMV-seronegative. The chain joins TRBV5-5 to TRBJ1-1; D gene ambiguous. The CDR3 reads CASSRKWEGAEAFF. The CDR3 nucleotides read TGTGCCAGCAGCCGAAAATGGGAGGGCGCTGAAGCTTTCTTT.